The 7 T cell receptor beta chains presented below share a single source sample, sequenced in a study of tumor-infiltrating lymphocytes in primary liver carcinoma. The tissue used was unsorted bulk material of 20-30 mg. RNA and DNA were co-extracted from it with the AllPrep DNA/RNA mini kit. A constant-region primer served to make TCR beta cDNA from roughly 540 ng total RNA. Slightly modified ARM-PCR served as the procedure for the TCR beta libraries. These libraries came from three rounds of nested multiplex PCR. The first two PCR rounds, approximately 11 cycles each, used TRBV1-TRBV30 forward primers and a C-beta reverse primer. A single record per CDR3 protein comes from TCRdb applying MiXCR to the multiplex PCR reads. The data contain 45,000 to 55,000 distinct CDR3 sequences, about three quarters of them singletons. The sequenced sample consisted of liver tumor tissue from sampling region 2. This sample's subset: tumor region T2, inferior pole. All receptors derive from a man aged 40-55 years with primary liver carcinoma and hepatitis B virus infection.

Relative to its sample, this clonotype is medium-sized. The rearrangement uses TRBV5-4 and TRBJ2-1, with 7 bases lining up with TRBD2. V dropped 0 bases and J dropped 7; count of bases not matched to a gene: 7. Germline lookup yields CDR1 SGHNT and CDR2 YYREEE (reference sequence). CDR3 length equals 15 residues. The DNA of the CDR3 is TGTGCCAGCAGCTTGGGGGGAGGGCTTACGAATGAGCAGTTCTTC. The encoded protein is CASSLGGGLTNEQFF. Variable domain in full (rest from reference TRBV5-4 and TRBJ2-1): ETGVTQSPTHLIKTRGQQVTLRCSSQSGHNTVSWYQQALGQGPQFIFQYYREEENGRGNFPPRFSGLQFPNYSSELNVNALELDDSALYLCASSLGGGLTNEQFFGPGTRLTVL.

Regarding this clonotype: Likely a read error: the CDR3 ends without its conserved phenylalanine or tryptophan. This chain links TRBV11-2 with TRBJ2-1; tentative D call: TRBD2 (6 bases). The CDR3 covers 16 residues. Germline assignment: CDR1 SGHAT and CDR2 FQNNGV. V dropped 7 bases and J dropped 8 bases, with 24 bases sitting between them. The CDR3, as DNA: TGTGCCAGCACCTCGCGCCCCAGTGGGAGGATCTATGAGCAGTTCCTC. It encodes CASTSRPSGRIYEQFL.

Regarding this clonotype: Germline and junction disagree at one end, which may indicate a read error. The genes are TRBV13 and TRBJ2-2, with 11 positions matching TRBD1. Germline values: CDR1 PRHDT, CDR2 FYEKMQ (reference sequence). The CDR3 covers 16 residues. CDR3: CGSSKRTGGVHGELFF. CDR3 coding DNA: TGTGGCAGCAGCAAGCGGACAGGGGGCGTCCACGGGGAGCTGTTTTTT.

As for this clonotype: The junction differs from germline at one of its ends, possibly a read error. This chain links TRBV13 with TRBJ2-2; TRBD2 might be the D (5 bases). This CDR3 has 15 amino acids. CDR1 is PRHDT and CDR2 is FYEKMQ in the germline V gene (reference sequence). CDR3 residues: CARSFVSANTGELLF. CDR3 sequence (DNA): TGTGCCAGGAGCTTCGTCAGTGCGAACACCGGGGAGCTGCTTTTT.

This clonotype appeared a single time. A read error is likely, as this CDR3 ends without the conserved phenylalanine or tryptophan. It is unclear where the CDR3 begins or ends on the DNA, so no DNA is shown, and the CDR3 is as TCRdb lists it. The chain joins TRBV12-3 or TRBV12-4 to TRBJ1-6; the D call TRBD1 from the table was never checked on the DNA. The CDR3 is 13 residues long, counting both termini. The CDR3: CASTVTGFGALLL.

This clonotype was seen a few times. This chain links TRBV15 with TRBJ2-7; 7 bases are shared with TRBD2. The CDR3 covers 17 residues. The germline gives CDR1 LNHNV, CDR2 YYDKDF (reference sequence). After removal of 1 base from V and 4 bases from J, the junction contained 13 bases not matched to a gene. This CDR3 is CATSRASIPAGIYEQYF. The DNA for the CDR3 is TGTGCCACCAGCAGAGCATCAATCCCAGCGGGAATATACGAGCAGTACTTC.

This clonotype was found once. This rearrangement joins TRBV28 to TRBJ2-5; tentative D call: TRBD2 (5 bases). The length of the CDR3 is 17 residues. V lost 5 bases, J lost 1 base, and 20 bases lay in between. Germline loops: CDR1 MDHEN, CDR2 SYDVKM. The CDR3 DNA reads TGTGCCAGCAGTACCATTTCTGGCGGAGGCTCCCAAGAGACCCAGTACTTC. It translates to CASSTISGGGSQETQYF.